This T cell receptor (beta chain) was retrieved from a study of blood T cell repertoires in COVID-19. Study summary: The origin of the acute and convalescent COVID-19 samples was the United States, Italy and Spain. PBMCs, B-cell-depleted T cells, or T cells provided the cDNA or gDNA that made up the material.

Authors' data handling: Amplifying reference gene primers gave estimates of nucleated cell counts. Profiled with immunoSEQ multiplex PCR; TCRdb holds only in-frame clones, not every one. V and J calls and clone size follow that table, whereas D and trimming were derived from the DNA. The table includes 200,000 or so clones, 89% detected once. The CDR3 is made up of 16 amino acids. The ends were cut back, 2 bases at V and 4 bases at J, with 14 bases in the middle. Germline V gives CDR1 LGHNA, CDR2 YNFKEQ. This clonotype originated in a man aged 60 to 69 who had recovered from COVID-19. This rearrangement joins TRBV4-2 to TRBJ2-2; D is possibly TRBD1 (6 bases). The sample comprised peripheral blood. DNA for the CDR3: TGTGCCAGCAGCCAAACGGACAGAGCTATCACCGGGGAGCTGTTTTTT. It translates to CASSQTDRAITGELFF.